These 3 T cell receptor beta chains came from one sample sequenced in a study of identical twins. Using its own MiXCR run on the 5' RACE reads, TCRdb lists one record per CDR3 protein. The sample contains around 1.7 million distinct CDR3 sequences, more than 30% of which appear only once. Sequenced sample: cord blood. The receptors shown here come from a newborn girl in good health.

This clonotype was found many times. V gene TRBV20-1 combines with J gene TRBJ1-2; D gene unclear. This CDR3 region has 12 residues. The V and J ends lost 6 bases and 3 bases respectively, with 11 bases between them. Germline assignment: CDR1 DFQATT and CDR2 SNEGSKA (reference sequence). CDR3 in amino acids: CSAPLGDYGYTF. The CDR3 DNA follows: TGCAGTGCCCCGCTTGGAGACTATGGCTACACCTTC.

The rearrangement links TRBV7-2 to TRBJ2-2, with 8 positions matching TRBD2. This CDR3 contains 18 residues. J lost 3 bases, V lost 1 base, and 10 bases had no gene match. From germline, CDR1 is SGHTA and CDR2 FQGNSA. CDR3 sequence (DNA): TGTGCCAGCAGCTTAGAAGCGGGGGCCCCAATAGACACCGGGGAGCTGTTTTTT. Its translation is CASSLEAGAPIDTGELFF.

This clonotype has more than one count but fewer than ten. This chain uses TRBV29-1 with TRBJ1-2, with D unclear. V was clipped by 3 bases and J by 8 bases, with 13 bases between them. CDR1 and CDR2 from the germline V gene are SQVTM and ANQGSEA. The CDR3 contains 12 residues. CDR3 protein: CSVEVNREGYTF. The CDR3 coding sequence is TGCAGCGTTGAGGTCAACCGGGAGGGCTACACCTTC.